Following are 3 T cell receptor beta chains from one sample sequenced in a study of blood T cell repertoires in COVID-19. This table comes from immunoSEQ multiplex PCR, and its TCRdb copy is limited to in-frame clones, with some not included. The table lists 60,000 to 90,000 clones, 75% to 90% of them singletons. Sequencing used peripheral blood. All receptors come from a human donor in a cohort sampled during active COVID-19.

The chain recombines TRBV12-5 with TRBJ2-7; TRBD2 agrees at 13 bases. J was trimmed by 2 bases and V by 4 bases; bases with no gene match: 11. The CDR3 extends over 18 amino acids. CDR1 and CDR2 (germline): LGHNT, FRNRAP. Written as DNA, the CDR3 is TGTGCTAGTGGTTATACCCGGACTAGCGGGGGTGATACCTACGAGCAGTACTTC. This gives the protein CASGYTRTSGGDTYEQYF.

This chain uses TRBV7-3 with TRBJ2-7; the match to TRBD2 covers 7 bases. This CDR3 region has 14 residues. Germline V CDR1 and CDR2: SGHTA, FQGTGA. Trimming took 1 base from V and 3 from J; bases not matched to a gene: 3. DNA of the CDR3: TGTGCCAGCAGCTTAAGTTCTAGCGGCTACGAGCAGTACTTC. Protein: CASSLSSSGYEQYF.

V is TRBV4-3 and J is TRBJ2-3, with TRBD1 matching 8 bases. V lost 2 bases and J lost 4; bases outside the gene matches: 14. The CDR3 sequence is 18 residues long. The germline V gene has CDR1 LGHNA and CDR2 YSLEER. The CDR3 reads CASSQPPMTGEGADTQYF. The CDR3 region has the DNA TGCGCCAGCAGCCAACCTCCCATGACAGGGGAAGGGGCAGATACGCAGTATTTT.